The rows below give T cell receptor beta chains drawn from one sample of a study of cytomegalovirus exposure and HLA in healthy donors. The data were produced by immunoSEQ multiplex PCR, yet TCRdb's version contains in-frame clones alone and is incomplete. The repertoire holds under 75,000 clones, with 85% as singletons. The source material was PBMCs. Every receptor here comes from a man aged 25 to 40 in good health and CMV-seronegative. CDR3s include the opening cysteine and the closing phenylalanine or tryptophan. Fields, in order: V gene, J gene, D gene, clone size, CDR3 DNA, CDR3 protein. D genes are given only for firm matches. Rows give clone size only sometimes, using once, few, many, or a class for an expanded clone.

TRBV7-9	TRBJ2-2	TRBD1	-	TGTGCCAGCAGCCGGGACAGGGCAGGCACCGGGGAGCTGTTTTTT	CASSRDRAGTGELFF
TRBV19	TRBJ1-2	-	-	TGTGCCAGTAGTATAGATCCGGAGGAAGACTACACCTTC	CASSIDPEEDYTF
TRBV6-5	TRBJ2-7	-	-	TGTGCCAGCAGATCGCCAGGGTCCGCCTACGAGCAGTACTTC	CASRSPGSAYEQYF
TRBV25-1	TRBJ1-6	TRBD1	-	TGTGCCAGCAGTGAGTCCAGGGGGATTTCACCCCTCCACTTT	CASSESRGISPLHF
TRBV7-9	TRBJ2-3	-	-	TGTGCCAGCAGAGACGAAACCCGGCGGGAAGATACGCAGTATTTT	CASRDETRREDTQYF
TRBV18	TRBJ1-6	-	-	TGTGCCAGCTCCCCCCGGGACTCAGTCCTCCACTTT	CASSPRDSVLHF
TRBV30	TRBJ2-1	TRBD1	-	TGTGCCTGGAGGACAGGGGCCTCCCCCTACAATGAGCAGTTCTTC	CAWRTGASPYNEQFF
TRBV11-2	TRBJ2-7	TRBD1	-	TGTGCCAGCAGCTCGGGACAGTCCTACGAGCAGTACTTC	CASSSGQSYEQYF
TRBV30	TRBJ2-7	TRBD1	-	TGTGCCTGGAGTACAGGGGAACGTAACGAGCAGTACTTC	CAWSTGERNEQYF
TRBV7-3	TRBJ1-3	-	-	TGTGCCAGCAGCCCGACAGGCTCTGGAAACACCATATATTTT	CASSPTGSGNTIYF
TRBV5-4	TRBJ2-1	-	-	TGTGCCAGCAGCTTGGGTGGTAGCGCGCCCAGCTCCTACAATGAGCAGTTCTTC	CASSLGGSAPSSYNEQFF
TRBV5-1	TRBJ2-3	TRBD2	-	TGCCTATCATCGCCGGGCCCGGGGGGGGGAACAGATACGCAGTATTTT	CLSSPGPGGGTDTQYF
TRBV7-3	TRBJ2-3	-	-	TGTGCCAGCAGCCTCGGGGGACTCCAACATACGCAGTATTTT	CASSLGGLQHTQYF
TRBV9	TRBJ2-4	-	-	TGTGCCAGCAGCGTACAGGGCTCGGAAAACATTCAGTACTTC	CASSVQGSENIQYF
TRBV28	TRBJ2-6	TRBD2	-	TGTGCCAGCGGACGGATAGCGGGCGGCAACTCTGGGGCCAACGTCCTGACTTTC	CASGRIAGGNSGANVLTF
TRBV7-3	TRBJ2-6	-	once	TGTGCCAGCAGCTTAAAACAGTCTGGGGCCAACGTCCTGACTTTC	CASSLKQSGANVLTF
TRBV30	TRBJ2-1	-	-	TGTGCCTGGAGCCCGGGGGGCCGCGAGTTCTTC	CAWSPGGREFF
TRBV7-2	TRBJ2-2	TRBD2	once	TGTGCCAGCAGCTTAGTGGGGGGACTAGCGGGAGGGGAGCTGTTTTTT	CASSLVGGLAGGELFF
TRBV14	TRBJ2-1	-	-	TGTGCCAGCAGCCAGATGGACCGAGGGGAGCAGTTCTTC	CASSQMDRGEQFF
TRBV7-9	TRBJ2-1	TRBD1	-	TGTGCCAGCAGCAACGGGACAGGGTCCCATGAGCAGTTCTTC	CASSNGTGSHEQFF
TRBV9	TRBJ1-4	-	once	TGTGCCAGCAGCCCTCGCGCGGGGGTCTGGGAAAAACTGTTTTTT	CASSPRAGVWEKLFF
TRBV5-1	TRBJ2-2	TRBD2	-	TGCGCCAGCAGCTTGGTTAGCGGGACCAACACCGGGGAGCTGTTTTTT	CASSLVSGTNTGELFF
TRBV7-9	TRBJ1-2	-	-	TGTGCCAGCAGCCATAGGACAGCAAGTGATGGCTACACCTTC	CASSHRTASDGYTF
TRBV4-3	TRBJ2-3	-	-	TGCGCCAGCAGCCAATTTTGGGGGCCAAACACAGATACGCAGTATTTT	CASSQFWGPNTDTQYF
TRBV9	TRBJ2-3	TRBD2	-	TGTGCCAGCAGCGCCAGGGTGAGCGGGAGATCGTCAGATACGCAGTATTTT	CASSARVSGRSSDTQYF
TRBV30	TRBJ2-4	TRBD2	-	TGTGCCTGGAGTGTTGGGGGGGTGGACATTCAGTACTTC	CAWSVGGVDIQYF
TRBV2	TRBJ1-5	TRBD1	-	TGTGCCAGCAACGGGGACAGGTTTAGCAATCAGCCCCAGCATTTT	CASNGDRFSNQPQHF
TRBV5-1	TRBJ2-1	TRBD1	-	TGCGCCAGCAGTCCAGGACAGGACCATGAGCAGTTCTTC	CASSPGQDHEQFF
TRBV30	TRBJ1-2	-	-	TGTGCCTGGAGTGTACTACGTTACTATGGCTACACCTTC	CAWSVLRYYGYTF
TRBV27	TRBJ2-3	TRBD1	-	TGTGCCAGCAGTCTACGGACAGGGGTACGAGATACGCAGTATTTT	CASSLRTGVRDTQYF
TRBV5-6	TRBJ1-2	-	-	TGTGCCAGCAGCTTGGGAACTTTACAGGGTGAACTAATCTATGGCTACACCTTC	CASSLGTLQGELIYGYTF
TRBV4-3	TRBJ1-4	-	-	TGCGCCAGCAGCCGTTGGTCGGGGGGTGAAAAACTGTTTTTT	CASSRWSGGEKLFF
TRBV29-1	TRBJ2-1	TRBD1	once	TGCAGCGTTCCACAGGGGTTTGCGAATGAGCAGTTCTTC	CSVPQGFANEQFF
TRBV15	TRBJ2-2	TRBD2	-	TGTGCCACCAGCAGAGATAGGCGGGGGGGGAACACCGGGGAGCTGTTTTTT	CATSRDRRGGNTGELFF
TRBV5-1	TRBJ1-1	-	-	TGCGCCAGCAGCCTCGGGGGGCTTGATGCCTTGAACACTGAAGCTTTCTTT	CASSLGGLDALNTEAFF
TRBV4-1	TRBJ2-7	-	-	TGCGCCAGCAGCCAAGTTTTCCCCGGCAGGGATTGGTCCTACGAGCAGTACTTC	CASSQVFPGRDWSYEQYF
TRBV6-6	TRBJ1-1	-	-	TGTGCCAGCAGGGACCGACAGGCGCCCAACACTGAAGCTTTCTTT	CASRDRQAPNTEAFF
TRBV15	TRBJ2-5	TRBD2	-	TGTGCCACCAGCAGGGGAGGGGCCCAGTACTTC	CATSRGGAQYF
TRBV5-1	TRBJ2-2	TRBD2	many	TGCGCCAGCAGCTTGGGGGTTAGCGGGACCACCGGGGAGCTGTTTTTT	CASSLGVSGTTGELFF
TRBV4-3	TRBJ2-2	TRBD1	-	TGCGCCAGCAGTAGACAGGGGGCCGGCGGGGAGCTGTTTTTT	CASSRQGAGGELFF
TRBV7-7	TRBJ2-1	TRBD2	-	TGTGCCAGCAGCTTAGAAGGGACTAGCGGGAGACATTGGGAAAATGAGCAGTTCTTC	CASSLEGTSGRHWENEQFF
TRBV7-2	TRBJ2-3	TRBD2	-	TGTGCCAGCAAAACTAGCGGGAGGGATGGAGATACGCAGTATTTT	CASKTSGRDGDTQYF
TRBV27	TRBJ2-3	TRBD1	once	TGTGCCAGCAGTTTATCGCGGACAGGTCGAGATACGCAGTATTTT	CASSLSRTGRDTQYF
TRBV5-1	TRBJ1-4	-	-	TGCGCCAGCAGCTTCTCGGGGCGGGGTGAAAAACTGTTTTTT	CASSFSGRGEKLFF
TRBV4-2	TRBJ2-1	TRBD2	-	TGTGCCAGCAGCCAAGTCGGGAAGCGGGGATACCTTTTGGGTGAGCAGTTCTTC	CASSQVGKRGYLLGEQFF
TRBV6-1	TRBJ1-4	TRBD1	-	TGTGCCAGCCAAGCCGGGACAGAAAATGAAAAACTGTTTTTT	CASQAGTENEKLFF